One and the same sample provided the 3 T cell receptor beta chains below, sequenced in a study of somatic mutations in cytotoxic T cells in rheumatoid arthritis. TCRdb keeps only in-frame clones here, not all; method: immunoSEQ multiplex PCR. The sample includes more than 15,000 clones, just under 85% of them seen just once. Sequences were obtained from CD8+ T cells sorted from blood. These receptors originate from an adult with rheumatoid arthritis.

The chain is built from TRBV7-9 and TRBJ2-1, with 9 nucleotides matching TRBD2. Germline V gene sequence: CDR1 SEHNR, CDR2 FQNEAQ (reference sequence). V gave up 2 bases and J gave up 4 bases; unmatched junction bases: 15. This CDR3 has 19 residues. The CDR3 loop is CASSLKWRAGGPLYNEQFF. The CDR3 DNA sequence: TGTGCCAGCAGCTTAAAATGGAGAGCGGGAGGTCCCCTATACAATGAGCAGTTCTTC.

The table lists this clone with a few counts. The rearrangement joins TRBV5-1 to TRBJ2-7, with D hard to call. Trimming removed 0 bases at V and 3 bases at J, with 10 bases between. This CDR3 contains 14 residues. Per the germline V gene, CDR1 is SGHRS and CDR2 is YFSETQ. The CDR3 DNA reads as TGCGCCAGCAGCTTGGAGGTCCCAGGCTACGAGCAGTACTTC. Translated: CASSLEVPGYEQYF.

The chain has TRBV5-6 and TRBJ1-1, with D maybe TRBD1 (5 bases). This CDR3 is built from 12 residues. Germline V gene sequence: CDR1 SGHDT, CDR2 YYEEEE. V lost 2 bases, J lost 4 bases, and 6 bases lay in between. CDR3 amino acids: CASSFGGTEAFF. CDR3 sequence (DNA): TGTGCCAGCAGCTTCGGGGGCACTGAAGCTTTCTTT.